Listed here is a single T cell receptor (beta chain). What it binds is not known. This record comes from a study of T cells in localized non-small cell lung cancer. Study-wide points: Higher blood T cell density tracked longer overall survival. Among the tissues sampled, uninvolved adjacent lung had the highest T cell clonality, above tumor. Sequencing was limited to one tumor region, leaving the possibility of heterogeneity open. There were a median about 53 of the top 100 tumor clones appearing in adjacent lung.

Clones were read by immunoSEQ multiplex PCR, and TCRdb kept only the in-frame ones, dropping some. The table includes 15,000 to 25,000 clones, 85% to 95% detected once. The germline V gene has CDR1 SGHAT and CDR2 FQNNGV. The CDR3 is 17 residues long. V lost 1 base to trimming and J lost 9 bases; unmatched junction nucleotides: 9. The sample in question was peripheral blood, obtained before any cancer treatment. The chain joins TRBV11-2 to TRBJ2-1; 13 nucleotides align to TRBD2. The clonotype was recovered from a male donor at least 60 years old with stage I squamous cell lung carcinoma. The CDR3 spells CASSLVTSGRALGEQFF. In DNA, the CDR3 is TGTGCCAGCAGCTTAGTAACTAGCGGGAGGGCGCTCGGTGAGCAGTTCTTC.